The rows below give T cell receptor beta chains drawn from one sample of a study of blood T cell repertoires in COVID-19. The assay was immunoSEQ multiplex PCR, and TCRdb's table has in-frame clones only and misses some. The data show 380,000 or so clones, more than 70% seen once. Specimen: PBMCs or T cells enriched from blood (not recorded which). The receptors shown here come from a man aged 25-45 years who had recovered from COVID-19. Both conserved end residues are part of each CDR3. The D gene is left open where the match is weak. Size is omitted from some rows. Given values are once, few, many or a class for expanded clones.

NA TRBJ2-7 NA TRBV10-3 CAISDGTLRYEQYF TGTGCCATCAGTGACGGGACACTCCGTTACGAGCAGTACTTC
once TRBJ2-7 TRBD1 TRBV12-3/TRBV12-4 CASSMTGVYEQYF TGTGCCAGCAGCATGACAGGGGTTTACGAGCAGTACTTC
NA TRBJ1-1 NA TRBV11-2 CASSLETGWGTEAFF TGTGCCAGCAGCTTAGAAACAGGATGGGGCACTGAAGCTTTCTTT
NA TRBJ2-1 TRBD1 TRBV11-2 CASSYGRTGLYDNEQFF TGTGCCAGCAGCTATGGGAGGACAGGGCTATACGACAATGAGCAGTTCTTC
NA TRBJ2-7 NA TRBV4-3 CASSQARGRMSEQYF TGCGCCAGCAGCCAGGCCAGAGGTAGGATGAGCGAGCAGTACTTC
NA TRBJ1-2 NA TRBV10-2 CASFGGTFYGYTF TGCGCCAGCTTCGGGGGGACTTTCTATGGCTACACCTTC
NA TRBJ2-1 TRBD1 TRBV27 CASRQGLTYNEQFF TGTGCCAGCAGACAGGGGTTGACCTACAATGAGCAGTTCTTC
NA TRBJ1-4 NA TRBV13 CASSLGGAANEKLFF TGTGCCAGCAGCTTAGGGGGGGCTGCTAATGAAAAACTGTTTTTT
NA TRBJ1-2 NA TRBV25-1 CASSNYRAEANYGYTF TGTGCCAGCTCTAATTACAGGGCAGAAGCTAACTATGGCTACACCTTC
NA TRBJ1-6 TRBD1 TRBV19 CASSSGQRNSPLHF TGTGCCAGTAGCTCGGGACAGCGAAATTCACCCCTCCACTTT
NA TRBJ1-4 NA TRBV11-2 CASSPRTGRGEKLFF TGTGCCAGCAGCCCTAGGACGGGAAGAGGGGAAAAACTGTTTTTT
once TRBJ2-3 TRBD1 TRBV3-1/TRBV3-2 CASSYSPGQGSDTQYF TGTGCCAGCAGCTATAGCCCGGGACAGGGCTCAGATACGCAGTATTTT
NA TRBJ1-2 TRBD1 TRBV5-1 CATSTGDNYGYTF TGCGCCACCTCTACAGGGGATAACTATGGCTACACCTTC
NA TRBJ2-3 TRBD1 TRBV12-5 CASGFDDRGPSTDTQYF TGTGCTAGTGGTTTCGACGACAGGGGACCGTCCACAGATACGCAGTATTTT
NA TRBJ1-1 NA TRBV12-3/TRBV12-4 CASKDRTNTEAFF TGTGCCAGTAAGGACAGAACGAACACTGAAGCTTTCTTT
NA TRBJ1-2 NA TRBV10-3 CAISENQAWNGYTF TGTGCCATCAGTGAGAATCAGGCATGGAATGGCTACACCTTC
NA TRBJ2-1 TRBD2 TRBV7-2 CASSLALAGGRSYNEQFF TGTGCCAGCAGCTTAGCCCTAGCGGGGGGGCGTTCCTACAATGAGCAGTTCTTC
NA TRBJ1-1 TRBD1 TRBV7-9 CASSPTGGQGDTEAFF TGTGCCAGCAGCCCGACCGGGGGACAGGGGGATACTGAAGCTTTCTTT
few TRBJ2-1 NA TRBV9 CASSVGGGAFNEQFF TGTGCCAGCAGCGTAGGAGGCGGGGCGTTCAATGAGCAGTTCTTC
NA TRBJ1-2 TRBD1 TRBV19 CASSHRDRDNGYTF TGTGCCAGTAGTCACCGGGACAGGGACAATGGCTACACCTTC
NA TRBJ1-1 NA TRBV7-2 CASSSQPPRGNTEAFF TGTGCCAGCAGCTCACAGCCCCCACGGGGGAACACTGAAGCTTTCTTT
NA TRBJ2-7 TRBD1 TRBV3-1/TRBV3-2 CASSPRDRDREQYF TGTGCCAGCAGCCCCCGGGACAGGGACCGCGAGCAGTACTTC
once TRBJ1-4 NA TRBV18 CASSPETDYNEKLFF TGTGCCAGCTCACCGGAGACAGATTATAATGAAAAACTGTTTTTT
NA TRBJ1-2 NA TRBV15 CATSPDKVHGYTF TGTGCCACCAGCCCCGACAAGGTACATGGCTACACCTTC
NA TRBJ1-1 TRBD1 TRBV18 CASSDRGGTEAFF TGTGCCAGCTCCGACAGGGGCGGCACTGAAGCTTTCTTT
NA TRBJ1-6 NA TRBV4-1 CASSQRAHVFYNSPLHF TGCGCCAGCAGCCAACGAGCCCATGTTTTTTATAATTCACCCCTCCACTTT
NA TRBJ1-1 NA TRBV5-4 CASGSAGRVNTEAFF TGTGCCAGCGGATCAGCGGGCAGGGTGAACACTGAAGCTTTCTTT
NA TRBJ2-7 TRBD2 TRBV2 CASNMGGEQYF TGTGCCAGCAATATGGGAGGGGAGCAGTACTTC
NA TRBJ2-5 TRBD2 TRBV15 CATSRGGVLETQYF TGTGCCACCAGCAGGGGGGGGGTTCTAGAGACCCAGTACTTC
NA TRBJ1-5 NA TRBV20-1 CSASDSGNQPQHF TGCAGTGCTAGTGATAGTGGCAATCAGCCCCAGCATTTT
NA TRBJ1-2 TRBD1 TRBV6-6 CASTTGTALWHYGYTF TGTGCCAGCACCACCGGGACAGCCCTCTGGCACTATGGCTACACCTTC
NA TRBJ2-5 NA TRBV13 CASSLGHLETQYF TGTGCCAGCAGCTTAGGACATTTGGAGACCCAGTACTTC
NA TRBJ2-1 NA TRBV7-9 CASSLGDFRGSGVYGQFF TGTGCCAGCAGCTTAGGAGATTTTCGGGGAAGCGGCGTTTACGGGCAGTTCTTC
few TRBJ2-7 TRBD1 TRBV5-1 CASSLGQGASYEQYF TGCGCCAGCAGCTTGGGACAGGGAGCGTCCTACGAGCAGTACTTC
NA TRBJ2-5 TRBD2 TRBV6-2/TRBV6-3 CASSYPAGGETQYF TGTGCCAGCAGTTATCCCGCGGGGGGGGAGACCCAGTACTTC
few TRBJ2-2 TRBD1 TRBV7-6 CASQSRDRGTGELFF TGTGCCAGTCAGTCCCGGGACAGGGGCACCGGGGAGCTGTTTTTT
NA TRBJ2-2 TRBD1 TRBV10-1 CASSDRGTGELFF TGCGCCAGCAGCGACAGGGGTACCGGGGAGCTGTTTTTT
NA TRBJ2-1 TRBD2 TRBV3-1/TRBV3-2 CASSQDGGVDEQFF TGTGCCAGCAGCCAAGACGGGGGGGTCGATGAGCAGTTCTTC
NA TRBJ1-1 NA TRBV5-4 CASSRGGAGGGPEAFF TGTGCCAGCAGCCGGGGGGGGGCCGGGGGAGGCCCTGAAGCTTTCTTT
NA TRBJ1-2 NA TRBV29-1 CSVEHGGYGYTF TGCAGCGTTGAACACGGGGGCTATGGCTACACCTTC
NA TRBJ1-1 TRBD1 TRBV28 CASSPGQGNTEAFF TGTGCCAGCAGCCCCGGACAGGGGAACACTGAAGCTTTCTTT
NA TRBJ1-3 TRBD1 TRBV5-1 CASRSDRGLGNTIYF TGCGCCAGCAGATCCGACAGGGGGCTTGGAAACACCATATATTTT
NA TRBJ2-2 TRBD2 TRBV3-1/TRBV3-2 CASSQRSGTSGSFTGELFF TGTGCCAGCAGCCAGCGTTCCGGGACTAGCGGGTCGTTTACCGGGGAGCTGTTTTTT
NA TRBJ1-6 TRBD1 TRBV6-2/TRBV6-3 CASSLGQGASPLHF TGTGCCAGCAGTCTTGGACAGGGAGCGTCACCCCTCCACTTT
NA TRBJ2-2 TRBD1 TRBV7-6 CASSTGQGARGELFF TGTGCCAGCAGCACAGGACAGGGGGCGCGCGGGGAGCTGTTTTTT
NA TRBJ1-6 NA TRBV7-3 CASSQSGRGNNSPLHF TGTGCCAGCAGCCAGAGCGGACGGGGGAATAATTCACCCCTCCACTTT
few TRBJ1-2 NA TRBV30 CAWRGGRGGYTF TGTGCCTGGAGGGGCGGCAGGGGTGGCTACACCTTC
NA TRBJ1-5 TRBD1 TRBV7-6 CASSSGQGNQPQHF TGTGCCAGCAGCTCAGGACAGGGAAATCAGCCCCAGCATTTT
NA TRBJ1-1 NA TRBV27 CASSFGWGRDMNTEAFF TGTGCCAGCTCCTTTGGTTGGGGACGGGACATGAACACTGAAGCTTTCTTT
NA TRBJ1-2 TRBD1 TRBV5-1 CASSTNPQGRYGYTF TGCGCCAGCAGCACGAATCCACAGGGGCGCTATGGCTACACCTTC
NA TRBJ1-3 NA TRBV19 CASSRDRPSSSGNTIYF TGTGCCAGTAGTCGAGACAGGCCCTCTAGCTCTGGAAACACCATATATTTT
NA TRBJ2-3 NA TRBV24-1 CATSGPDWVGTDTQYF TGTGCCACCAGTGGACCGGACTGGGTGGGCACAGATACGCAGTATTTT
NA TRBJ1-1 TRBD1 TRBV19 CASNNHKGQGGTEAFF TGTGCCAGTAACAATCACAAGGGACAGGGGGGCACTGAAGCTTTCTTT
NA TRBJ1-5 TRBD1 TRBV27 CASSPNRPGQGFGNQPQHF TGTGCCAGCAGTCCCAACCGGCCGGGACAGGGTTTCGGCAATCAGCCCCAGCATTTT
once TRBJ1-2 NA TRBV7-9 CASSRSGGAYGYTF TGTGCCAGCAGCCGAAGTGGGGGGGCATATGGCTACACCTTC
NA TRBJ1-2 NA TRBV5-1 CASSPNRVGDYGYTF TGCGCCAGCAGCCCCAACAGGGTGGGCGACTATGGCTACACCTTC
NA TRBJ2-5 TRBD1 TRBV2 CASSGHGTGFQETQYF TGTGCCAGCAGTGGCCACGGGACAGGGTTTCAAGAGACCCAGTACTTC
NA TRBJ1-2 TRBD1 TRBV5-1 CASSLTMGTGDFYGYTF TGCGCCAGCAGCTTAACAATGGGGACAGGGGACTTCTATGGCTACACCTTC
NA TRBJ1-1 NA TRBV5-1 CASSLRRVGAEAFF TGCGCCAGCAGCTTGAGGAGGGTGGGCGCTGAAGCTTTCTTT